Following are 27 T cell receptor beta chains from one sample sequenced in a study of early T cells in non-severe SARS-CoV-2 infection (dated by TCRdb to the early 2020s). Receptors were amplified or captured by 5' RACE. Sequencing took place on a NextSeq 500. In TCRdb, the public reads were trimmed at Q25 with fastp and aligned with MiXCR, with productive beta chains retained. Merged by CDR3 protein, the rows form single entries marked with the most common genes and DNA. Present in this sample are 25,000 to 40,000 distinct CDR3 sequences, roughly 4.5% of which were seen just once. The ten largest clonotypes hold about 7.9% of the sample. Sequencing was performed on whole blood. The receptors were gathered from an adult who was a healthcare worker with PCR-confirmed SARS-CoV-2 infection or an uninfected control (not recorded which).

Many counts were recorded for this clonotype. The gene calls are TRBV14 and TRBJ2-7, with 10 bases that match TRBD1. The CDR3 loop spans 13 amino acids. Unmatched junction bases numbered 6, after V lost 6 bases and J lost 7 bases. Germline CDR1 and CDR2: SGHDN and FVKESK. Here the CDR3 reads CASRLDRGMEQYF. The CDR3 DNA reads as TGTGCCAGCAGGCTGGACAGGGGGATGGAGCAGTACTTC.

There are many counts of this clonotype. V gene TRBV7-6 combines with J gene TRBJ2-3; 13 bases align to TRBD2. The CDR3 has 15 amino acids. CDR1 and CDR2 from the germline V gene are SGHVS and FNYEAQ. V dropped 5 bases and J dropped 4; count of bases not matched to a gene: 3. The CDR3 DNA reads TGTGCCAGCAGCCGGACTAGCGGGGGCTCAGATACGCAGTATTTT. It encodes CASSRTSGGSDTQYF.

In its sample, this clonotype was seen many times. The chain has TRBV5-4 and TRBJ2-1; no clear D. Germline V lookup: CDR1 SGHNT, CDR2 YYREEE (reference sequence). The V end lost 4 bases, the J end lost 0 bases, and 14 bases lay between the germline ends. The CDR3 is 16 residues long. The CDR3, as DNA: TGTGCCAGCAGCCCACCGCTCCCGAGCTCCTACAATGAGCAGTTCTTC. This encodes CASSPPLPSSYNEQFF.

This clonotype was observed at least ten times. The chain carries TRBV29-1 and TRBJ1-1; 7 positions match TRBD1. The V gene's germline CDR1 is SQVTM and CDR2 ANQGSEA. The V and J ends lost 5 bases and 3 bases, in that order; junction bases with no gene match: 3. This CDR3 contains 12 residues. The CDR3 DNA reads TGCAGCGTTTCCAGGGGGGACACTGAAGCTTTCTTT. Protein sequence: CSVSRGDTEAFF.

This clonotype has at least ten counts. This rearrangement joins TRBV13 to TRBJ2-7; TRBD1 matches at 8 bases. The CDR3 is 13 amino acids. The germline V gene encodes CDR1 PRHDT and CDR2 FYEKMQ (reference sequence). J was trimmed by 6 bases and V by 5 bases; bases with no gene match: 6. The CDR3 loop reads CASSPPDRGEQYF. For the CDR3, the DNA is TGTGCCAGCAGCCCTCCTGACAGGGGCGAGCAGTACTTC.

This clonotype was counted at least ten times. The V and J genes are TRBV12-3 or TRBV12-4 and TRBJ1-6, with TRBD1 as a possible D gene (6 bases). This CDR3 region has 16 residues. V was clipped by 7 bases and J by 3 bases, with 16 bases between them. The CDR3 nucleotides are TGTGCCAGCACCCAGGGGAGGACATTCTATAATTCACCCCTCCACTTT. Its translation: CASTQGRTFYNSPLHF.

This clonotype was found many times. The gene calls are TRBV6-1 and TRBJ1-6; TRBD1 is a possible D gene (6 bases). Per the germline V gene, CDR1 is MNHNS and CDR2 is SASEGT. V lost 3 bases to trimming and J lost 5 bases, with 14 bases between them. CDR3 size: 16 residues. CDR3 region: CASSDSQGFHNSPLHF. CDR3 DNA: TGTGCCAGCAGTGATTCCCAGGGGTTCCATAATTCACCCCTCCACTTT.

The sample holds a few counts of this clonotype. CDR3 sequence reads: CASSLQGAGGNQPQHF. The CDR3 DNA reads TGTGCCAGCTCCTTACAGGGGGCGGGAGGCAATCAGCCCCAGCATTTT. V usage is TRBV18 and J usage is TRBJ1-5, with 9 bases matching TRBD1. Germline V lookup: CDR1 KGHSH, CDR2 LQKENI. CDR3 length: 16 residues. V trimming: 6 bases; J trimming: 2 bases; junction bases outside the gene matches: 8.

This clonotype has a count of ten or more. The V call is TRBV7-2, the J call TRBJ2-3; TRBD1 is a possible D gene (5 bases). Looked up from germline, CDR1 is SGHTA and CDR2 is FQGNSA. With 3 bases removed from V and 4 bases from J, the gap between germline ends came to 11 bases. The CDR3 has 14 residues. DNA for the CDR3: TGTGCCAGCAGCTTCTACCAGGGCCCAGATACGCAGTATTTT. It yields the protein CASSFYQGPDTQYF.

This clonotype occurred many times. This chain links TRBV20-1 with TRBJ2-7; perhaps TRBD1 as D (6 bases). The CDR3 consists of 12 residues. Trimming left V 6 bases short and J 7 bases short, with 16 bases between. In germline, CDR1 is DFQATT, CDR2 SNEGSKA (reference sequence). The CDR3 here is CSADTGIREQYF. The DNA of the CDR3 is TGCAGTGCAGACACAGGGATCCGGGAGCAGTACTTC.

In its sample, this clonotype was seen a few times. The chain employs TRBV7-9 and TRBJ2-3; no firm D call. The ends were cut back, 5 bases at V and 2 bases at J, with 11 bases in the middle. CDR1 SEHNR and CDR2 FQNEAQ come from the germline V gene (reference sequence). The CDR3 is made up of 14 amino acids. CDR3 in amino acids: CASSVGASTDTQYF. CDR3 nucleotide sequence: TGTGCCAGCAGCGTCGGAGCTTCCACAGATACGCAGTATTTT.

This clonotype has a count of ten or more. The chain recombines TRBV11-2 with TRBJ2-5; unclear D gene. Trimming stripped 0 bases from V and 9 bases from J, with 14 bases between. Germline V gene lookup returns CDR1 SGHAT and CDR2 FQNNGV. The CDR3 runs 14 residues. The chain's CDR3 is CASSLDRSISAQYF. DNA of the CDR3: TGTGCCAGCAGCTTAGATAGGAGCATTTCGGCCCAGTACTTC.

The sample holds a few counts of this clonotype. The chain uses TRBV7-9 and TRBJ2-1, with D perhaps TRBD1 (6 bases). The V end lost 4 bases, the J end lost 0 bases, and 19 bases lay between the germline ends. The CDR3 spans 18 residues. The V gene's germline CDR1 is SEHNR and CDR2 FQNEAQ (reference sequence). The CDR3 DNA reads TGTGCCAGCAGCTCCACGGGACACCTATTGAGCTCCTACAATGAGCAGTTCTTC. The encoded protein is CASSSTGHLLSSYNEQFF.

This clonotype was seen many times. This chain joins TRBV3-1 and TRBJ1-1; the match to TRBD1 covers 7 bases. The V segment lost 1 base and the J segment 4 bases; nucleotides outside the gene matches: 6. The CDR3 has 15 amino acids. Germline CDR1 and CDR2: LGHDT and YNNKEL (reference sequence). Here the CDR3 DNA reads TGTGCCAGCAGCCAAGGTGACAGGGACCTCACTGAAGCTTTCTTT. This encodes CASSQGDRDLTEAFF.

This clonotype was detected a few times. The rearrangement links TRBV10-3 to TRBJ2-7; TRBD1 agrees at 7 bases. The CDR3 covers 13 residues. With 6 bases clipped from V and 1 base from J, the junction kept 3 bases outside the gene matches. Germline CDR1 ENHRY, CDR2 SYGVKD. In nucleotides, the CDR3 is TGTGCCATCAGGGACAGGCTTTCCTACGAGCAGTACTTC. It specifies CAIRDRLSYEQYF.

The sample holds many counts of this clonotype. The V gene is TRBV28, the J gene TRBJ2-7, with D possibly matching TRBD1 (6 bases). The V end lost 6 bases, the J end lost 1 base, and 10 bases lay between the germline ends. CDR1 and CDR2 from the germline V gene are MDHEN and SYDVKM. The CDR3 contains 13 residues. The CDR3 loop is CASSIGQSYEQYF. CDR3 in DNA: TGTGCCAGCAGCATTGGACAGTCCTACGAGCAGTACTTC. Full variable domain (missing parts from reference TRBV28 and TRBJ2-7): DVKVTQSSRYLVKRTGEKVFLECVQDMDHENMFWYRQDPGLGLRLIYFSYDVKMKEKGDIPEGYSVSREKKERFSLILESASTNQTSMYLCASSIGQSYEQYFGPGTRLTVT.

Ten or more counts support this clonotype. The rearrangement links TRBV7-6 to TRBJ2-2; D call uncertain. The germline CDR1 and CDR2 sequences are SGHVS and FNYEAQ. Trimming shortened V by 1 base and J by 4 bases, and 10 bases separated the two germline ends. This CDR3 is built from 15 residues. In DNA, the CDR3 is TGTGCCAGCAGCTTAGACTTGGCGAGCACCGGGGAGCTGTTTTTT. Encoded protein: CASSLDLASTGELFF.

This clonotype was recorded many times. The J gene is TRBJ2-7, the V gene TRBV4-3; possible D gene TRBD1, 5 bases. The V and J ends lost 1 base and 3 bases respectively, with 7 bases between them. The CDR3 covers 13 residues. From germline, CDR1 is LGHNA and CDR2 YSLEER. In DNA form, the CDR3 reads TGCGCCAGCAGCCAAGGACAGATCTACGAGCAGTACTTC. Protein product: CASSQGQIYEQYF.

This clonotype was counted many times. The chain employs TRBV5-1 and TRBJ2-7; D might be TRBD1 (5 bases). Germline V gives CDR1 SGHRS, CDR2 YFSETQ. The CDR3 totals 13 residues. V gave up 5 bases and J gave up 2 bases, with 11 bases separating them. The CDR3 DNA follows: TGCGCCAGCAGTTACCAGGGCCCCTACGAGCAGTACTTC. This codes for CASSYQGPYEQYF.

The CDR3 region has the DNA TGTGCTAGTGGTCTAACCAGGGACAGGGAGGAAGAGACCCAGTACTTC. Translated: CASGLTRDREEETQYF. The V and J genes are TRBV12-5 and TRBJ2-5; 9 nucleotides match TRBD1. The V segment lost 5 bases and the J segment 3 bases; nucleotides outside the gene matches: 10. The CDR3 runs to 16 residues. Germline V lookup: CDR1 LGHNT, CDR2 FRNRAP. Based on the CDR3 plus reference TRBV12-5 and TRBJ2-5, the full variable domain is DARVTQTPRHKVTEMGQEVTMRCQPILGHNTVFWYRQTMMQGLELLAYFRNRAPLDDSGMPKDRFSAEMPDATLATLKIQPSEPRDSAVYFCASGLTRDREEETQYFGPGTRLLVL.

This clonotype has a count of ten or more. DNA for the CDR3: TGCAGTGCTAGCGACAGATACAATCAGCCCCAGCATTTT. Translation: CSASDRYNQPQHF. The J gene is TRBJ1-5, the V gene TRBV20-1; weak D call: TRBD1 (5 bases). Trimming removed 3 bases at V and 3 bases at J, with 9 bases between. CDR3 length: 13 amino acids. Germline CDR1 and CDR2: DFQATT and SNEGSKA (reference sequence).

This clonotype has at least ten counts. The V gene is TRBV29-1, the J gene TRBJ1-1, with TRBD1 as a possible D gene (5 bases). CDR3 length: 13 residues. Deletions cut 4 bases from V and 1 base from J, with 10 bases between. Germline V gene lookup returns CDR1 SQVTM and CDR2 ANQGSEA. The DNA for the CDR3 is TGCAGCGTTGCTGGACATCAGAACACTGAAGCTTTCTTT. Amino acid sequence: CSVAGHQNTEAFF. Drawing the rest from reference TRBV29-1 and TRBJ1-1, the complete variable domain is SAVISQKPSRDICQRGTSLTIQCQVDSQVTMMFWYRQQPGQSLTLIATANQGSEATYESGFVIDKFPISRPNLTFSTLTVSNMSPEDSSIYLCSVAGHQNTEAFFGQGTRLTVV.

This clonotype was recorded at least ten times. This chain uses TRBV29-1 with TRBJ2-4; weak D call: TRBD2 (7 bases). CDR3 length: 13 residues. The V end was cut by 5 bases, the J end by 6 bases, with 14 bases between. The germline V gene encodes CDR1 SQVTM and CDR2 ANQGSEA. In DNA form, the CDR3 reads TGCAGCGTTTCCTACAGGGAGGGAAACATTCAGTACTTC. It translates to CSVSYREGNIQYF.

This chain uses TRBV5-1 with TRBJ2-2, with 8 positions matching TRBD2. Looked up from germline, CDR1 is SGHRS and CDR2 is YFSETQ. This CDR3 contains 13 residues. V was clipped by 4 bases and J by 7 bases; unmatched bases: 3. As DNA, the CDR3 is TGCGCCAGCAGCCAAAGCGGGGGCGGGGAGCTGTTTTTT. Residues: CASSQSGGGELFF.

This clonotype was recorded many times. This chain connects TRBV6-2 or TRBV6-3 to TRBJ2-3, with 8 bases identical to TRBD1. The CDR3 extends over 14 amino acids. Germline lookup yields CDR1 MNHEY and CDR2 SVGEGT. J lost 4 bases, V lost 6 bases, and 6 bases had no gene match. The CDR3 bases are TGTGCCAGCAGCGGACAGGGCTACGCAGATACGCAGTATTTT. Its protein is CASSGQGYADTQYF.

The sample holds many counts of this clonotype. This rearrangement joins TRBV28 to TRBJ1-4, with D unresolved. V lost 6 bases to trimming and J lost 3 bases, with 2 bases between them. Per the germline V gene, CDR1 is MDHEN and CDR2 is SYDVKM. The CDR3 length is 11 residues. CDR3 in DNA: TGTGCCAGCAGCCCTAATGAAAAACTGTTTTTT. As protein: CASSPNEKLFF. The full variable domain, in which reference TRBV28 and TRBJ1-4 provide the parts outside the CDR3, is DVKVTQSSRYLVKRTGEKVFLECVQDMDHENMFWYRQDPGLGLRLIYFSYDVKMKEKGDIPEGYSVSREKKERFSLILESASTNQTSMYLCASSPNEKLFFGSGTQLSVL.

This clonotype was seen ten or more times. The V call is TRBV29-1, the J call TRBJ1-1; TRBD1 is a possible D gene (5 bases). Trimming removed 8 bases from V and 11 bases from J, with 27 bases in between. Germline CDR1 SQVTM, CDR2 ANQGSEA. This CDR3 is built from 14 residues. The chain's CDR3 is CSPMIGTPEKGAFF. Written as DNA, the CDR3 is TGCAGCCCGATGATTGGGACTCCGGAAAAAGGCGCTTTCTTT.